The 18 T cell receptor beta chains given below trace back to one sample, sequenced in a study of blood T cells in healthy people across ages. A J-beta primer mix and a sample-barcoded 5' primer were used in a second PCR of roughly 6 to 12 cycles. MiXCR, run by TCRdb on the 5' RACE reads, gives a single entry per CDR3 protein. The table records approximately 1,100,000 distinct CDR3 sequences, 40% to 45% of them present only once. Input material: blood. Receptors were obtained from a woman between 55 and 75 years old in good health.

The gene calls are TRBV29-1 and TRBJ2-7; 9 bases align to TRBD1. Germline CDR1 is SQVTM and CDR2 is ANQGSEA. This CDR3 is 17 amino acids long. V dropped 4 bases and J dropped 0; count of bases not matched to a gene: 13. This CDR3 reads CSVGEWSTGGGSYEQYF. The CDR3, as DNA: TGCAGCGTTGGAGAATGGAGTACAGGGGGCGGCTCCTACGAGCAGTACTTC.

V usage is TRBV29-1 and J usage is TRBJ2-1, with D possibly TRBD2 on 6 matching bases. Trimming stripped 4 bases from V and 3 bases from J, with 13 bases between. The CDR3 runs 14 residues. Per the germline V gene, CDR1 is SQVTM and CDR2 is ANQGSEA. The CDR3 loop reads CSVAPPGLYNEQFF. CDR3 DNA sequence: TGCAGCGTTGCCCCCCCGGGACTCTACAATGAGCAGTTCTTC.

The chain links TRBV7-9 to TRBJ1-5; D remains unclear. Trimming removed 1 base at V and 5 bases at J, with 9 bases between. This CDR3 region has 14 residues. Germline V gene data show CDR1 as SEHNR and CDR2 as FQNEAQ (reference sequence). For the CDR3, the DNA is TGTGCCAGCAGCTTAGGAGGCCTTCATCAGCCCCAGCATTTT. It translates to CASSLGGLHQPQHF.

The CDR3 DNA follows: TGTGCCAGCAGCGTCGGCACTAACGGGACTGAGACCCAGTACTTC. Its translation: CASSVGTNGTETQYF. V and J are TRBV9 and TRBJ2-5, with D tentatively TRBD2 (6 bases). This CDR3 contains 15 residues. Germline CDR1 is SGDLS and CDR2 is YYNGEE. The germline V and J ends were trimmed by 2 bases and 5 bases, with 16 bases remaining between them. Together with reference TRBV9 and TRBJ2-5, the CDR3 gives the full variable domain: DSGVTQTPKHLITATGQRVTLRCSPRSGDLSVYWYQQSLDQGLQFLIQYYNGEERAKGNILERFSAQQFPDLHSELNLSSLELGDSALYFCASSVGTNGTETQYFGPGTRLLVL.

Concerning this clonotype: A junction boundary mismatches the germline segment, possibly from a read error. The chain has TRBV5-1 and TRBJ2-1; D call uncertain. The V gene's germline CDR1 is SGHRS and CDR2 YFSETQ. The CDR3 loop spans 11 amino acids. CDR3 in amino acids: CASGLSNEQFF. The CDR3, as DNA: TGCGCCAGCGGCTTGTCAAATGAGCAGTTCTTC.

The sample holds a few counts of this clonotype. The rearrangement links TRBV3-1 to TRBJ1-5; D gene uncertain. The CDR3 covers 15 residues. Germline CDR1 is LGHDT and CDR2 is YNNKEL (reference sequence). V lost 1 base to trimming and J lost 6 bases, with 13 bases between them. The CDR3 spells CASSQGNGFGQPQHF. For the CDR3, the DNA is TGTGCCAGCAGCCAAGGGAATGGGTTTGGTCAGCCCCAGCATTTT.

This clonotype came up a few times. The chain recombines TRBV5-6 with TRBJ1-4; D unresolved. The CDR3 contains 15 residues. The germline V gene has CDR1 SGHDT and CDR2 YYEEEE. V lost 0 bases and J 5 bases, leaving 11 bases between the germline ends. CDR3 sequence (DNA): TGTGCCAGCAGCTTGGTTTGGTCCAGCAATGAAAAACTGTTTTTT. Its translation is CASSLVWSSNEKLFF.

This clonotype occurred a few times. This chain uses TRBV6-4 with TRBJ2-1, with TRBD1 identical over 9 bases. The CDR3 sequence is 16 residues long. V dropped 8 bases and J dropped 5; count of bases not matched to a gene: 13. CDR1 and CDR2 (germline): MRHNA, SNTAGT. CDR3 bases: TGTGCCAGCCGCTCGGGGCTGGGGACAGGGCACAATGAGCAGTTCTTC. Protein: CASRSGLGTGHNEQFF.

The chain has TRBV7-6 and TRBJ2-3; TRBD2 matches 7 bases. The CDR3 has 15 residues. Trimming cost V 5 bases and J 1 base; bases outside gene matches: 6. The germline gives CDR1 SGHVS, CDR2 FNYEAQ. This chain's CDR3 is CASSVSSGRTDTQYF. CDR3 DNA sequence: TGTGCCAGCAGCGTTTCTAGCGGACGCACAGATACGCAGTATTTT.

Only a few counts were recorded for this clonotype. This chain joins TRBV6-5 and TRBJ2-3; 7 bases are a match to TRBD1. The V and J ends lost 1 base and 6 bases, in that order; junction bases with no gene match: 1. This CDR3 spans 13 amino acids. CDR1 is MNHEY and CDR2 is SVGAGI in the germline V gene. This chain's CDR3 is CASSYFRGDTQYF. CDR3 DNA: TGTGCCAGCAGTTACTTCAGGGGGGATACGCAGTATTTT.

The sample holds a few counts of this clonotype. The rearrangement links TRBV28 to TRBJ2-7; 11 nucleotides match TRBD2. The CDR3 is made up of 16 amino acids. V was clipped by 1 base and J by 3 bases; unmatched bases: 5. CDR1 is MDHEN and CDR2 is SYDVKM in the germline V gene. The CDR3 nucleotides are TGTGCCAGCAGTTTATTTACTAGCGGGAGACTCTACGAGCAGTACTTC. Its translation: CASSLFTSGRLYEQYF. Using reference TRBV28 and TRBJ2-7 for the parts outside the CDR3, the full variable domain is DVKVTQSSRYLVKRTGEKVFLECVQDMDHENMFWYRQDPGLGLRLIYFSYDVKMKEKGDIPEGYSVSREKKERFSLILESASTNQTSMYLCASSLFTSGRLYEQYFGPGTRLTVT.

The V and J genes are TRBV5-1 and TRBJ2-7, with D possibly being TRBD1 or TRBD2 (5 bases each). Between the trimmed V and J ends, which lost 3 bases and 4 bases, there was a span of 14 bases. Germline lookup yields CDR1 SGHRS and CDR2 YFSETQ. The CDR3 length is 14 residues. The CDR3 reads CASSSPRDGYEQYF. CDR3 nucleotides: TGCGCCAGCAGCTCACCTAGGGACGGATACGAGCAGTACTTC.

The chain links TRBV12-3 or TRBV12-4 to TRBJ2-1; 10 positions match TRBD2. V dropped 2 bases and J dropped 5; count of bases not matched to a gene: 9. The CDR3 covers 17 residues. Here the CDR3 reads CASSLLRRAGGDNEQFF. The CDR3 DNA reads TGTGCCAGCAGTTTACTTCGGAGAGCGGGAGGGGACAATGAGCAGTTCTTC.

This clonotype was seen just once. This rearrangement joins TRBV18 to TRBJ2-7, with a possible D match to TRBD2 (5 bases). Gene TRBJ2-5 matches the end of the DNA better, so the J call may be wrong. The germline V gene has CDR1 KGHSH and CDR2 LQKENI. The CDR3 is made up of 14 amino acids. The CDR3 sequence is CASSPPWGEETQYF. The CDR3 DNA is TGTGCCAGCTCACCACCGTGGGGAGAGGAGACCCAGTACTTC.

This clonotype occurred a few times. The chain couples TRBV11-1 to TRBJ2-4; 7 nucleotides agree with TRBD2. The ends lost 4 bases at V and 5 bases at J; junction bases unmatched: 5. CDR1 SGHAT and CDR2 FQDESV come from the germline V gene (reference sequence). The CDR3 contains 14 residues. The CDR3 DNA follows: TGTGCCAGCAGCTCTAGCGGCCAACAAAACATTCAGTACTTC. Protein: CASSSSGQQNIQYF.

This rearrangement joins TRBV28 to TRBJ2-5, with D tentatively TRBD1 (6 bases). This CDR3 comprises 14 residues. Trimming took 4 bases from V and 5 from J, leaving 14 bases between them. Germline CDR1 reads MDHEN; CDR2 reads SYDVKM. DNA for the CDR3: TGTGCCAGCAGTTCCACAGGGCTGGGGGAGACCCAGTACTTC. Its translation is CASSSTGLGETQYF.

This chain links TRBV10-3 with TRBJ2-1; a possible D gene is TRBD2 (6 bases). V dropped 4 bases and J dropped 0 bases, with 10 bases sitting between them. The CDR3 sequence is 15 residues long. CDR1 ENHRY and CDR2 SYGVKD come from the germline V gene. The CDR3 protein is CAISAVGSSYNEQFF. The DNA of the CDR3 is TGTGCCATCAGTGCAGTCGGGAGCTCCTACAATGAGCAGTTCTTC.

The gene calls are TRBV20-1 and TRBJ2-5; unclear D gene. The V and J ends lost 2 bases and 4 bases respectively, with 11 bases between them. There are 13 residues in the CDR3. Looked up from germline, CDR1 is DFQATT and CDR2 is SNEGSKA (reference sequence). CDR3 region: CSARLPSRETQYF. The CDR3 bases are TGCAGTGCTAGACTGCCTAGTAGAGAGACCCAGTACTTC.